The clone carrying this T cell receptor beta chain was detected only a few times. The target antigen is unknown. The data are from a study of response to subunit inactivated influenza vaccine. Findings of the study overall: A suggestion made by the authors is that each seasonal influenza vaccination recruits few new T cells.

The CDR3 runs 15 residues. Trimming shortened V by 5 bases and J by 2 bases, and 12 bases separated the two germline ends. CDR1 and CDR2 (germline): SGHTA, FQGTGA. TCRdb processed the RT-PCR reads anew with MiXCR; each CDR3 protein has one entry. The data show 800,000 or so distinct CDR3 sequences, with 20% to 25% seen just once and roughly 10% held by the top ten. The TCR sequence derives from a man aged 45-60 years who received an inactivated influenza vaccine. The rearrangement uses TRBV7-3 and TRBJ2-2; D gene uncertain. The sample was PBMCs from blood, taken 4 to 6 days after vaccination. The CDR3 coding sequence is TGTGCCAGCAGCGTTTCATCGTCCAACACCGGGGAGCTGTTTTTT. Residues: CASSVSSSNTGELFF.